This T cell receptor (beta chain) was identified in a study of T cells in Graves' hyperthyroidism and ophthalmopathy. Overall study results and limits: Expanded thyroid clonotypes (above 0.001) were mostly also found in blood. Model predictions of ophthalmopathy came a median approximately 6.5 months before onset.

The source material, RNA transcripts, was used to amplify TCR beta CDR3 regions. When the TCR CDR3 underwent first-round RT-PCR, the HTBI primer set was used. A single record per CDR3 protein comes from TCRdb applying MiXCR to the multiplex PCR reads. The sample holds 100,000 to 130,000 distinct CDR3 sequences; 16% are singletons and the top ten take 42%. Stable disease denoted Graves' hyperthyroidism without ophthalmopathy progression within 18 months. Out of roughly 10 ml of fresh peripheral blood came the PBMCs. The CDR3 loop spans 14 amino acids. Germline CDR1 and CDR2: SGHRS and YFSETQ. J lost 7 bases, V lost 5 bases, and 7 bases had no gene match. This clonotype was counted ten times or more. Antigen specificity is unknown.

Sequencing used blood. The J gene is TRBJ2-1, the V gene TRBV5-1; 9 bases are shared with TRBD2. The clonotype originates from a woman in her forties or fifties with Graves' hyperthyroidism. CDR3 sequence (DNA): TGCGCCAGCAGAGGGACTAGCATGATTAATGAGCAGTTCTTC. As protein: CASRGTSMINEQFF.